This T cell receptor (beta chain) was sequenced in a study of neurological immune-mediated disorders. This clonotype was seen many times. This CDR3 contains 15 residues. Deletions cut 3 bases from V and 3 bases from J, with 15 bases between. CDR1 is SGHRS, CDR2 YFSETQ, per germline. Each CDR3 protein is one row after TCRdb ran MiXCR on the 5' RACE reads. The table has about 36,000 distinct CDR3 sequences, about 9.3% seen once. V is TRBV5-1 and J is TRBJ1-1; no clear D gene. Specimen: PBMCs. The clonotype originates from a woman aged 25 to 39 with HTLV-1-associated myelopathy (HAM/TSP). In nucleotides, the CDR3 is TGCGCCAGCAGCTGGGCGCGATACAGTGACACTGAAGCTTTCTTT. Translation gives CASSWARYSDTEAFF.